This T cell receptor beta chain appears in the sequencing data of a study of blood T cell repertoires in COVID-19. For the study at large: The origin of the acute and convalescent COVID-19 samples was the United States, Italy and Spain.

Trimming took 1 base from V and 0 from J, leaving 3 bases between them. CDR3 length: 13 amino acids. Germline V lookup: CDR1 SGHTA, CDR2 FQGNSA. Authors' data handling: Using reference gene primer amplification, nucleated cell counts were estimated. Libraries were prepared by immunoSEQ multiplex PCR; TCRdb keeps only in-frame clonotypes and omits some of them. V and J calls plus clone size are reproduced from that table; the DNA served to infer D and trimming. Of about 200,000 clones listed, 80% to 90% are singletons. On this clone: Other DNA sequences from this sample encode an identical CDR3 as well.

This chain joins TRBV7-2 and TRBJ1-2; unclear D gene. This TCR was sampled from a woman aged 50 to 60 with acute or convalescent COVID-19. The material sequenced was peripheral blood. This CDR3 is CASSLVANYGYTF. The CDR3 nucleotides read TGTGCCAGCAGCTTAGTCGCTAACTATGGCTACACCTTC.